These 5 T cell receptor beta chains came from one sample sequenced in a study of low-dose radiotherapy and immunotherapy resistance in tumors. Gene-specific TRAV and TRBV primers were used for first-strand cDNA, covering alpha and beta chains. The PCR that amplified TCRs ran for 20 cycles, relying on a constant-region primer and a V-primer adapter. A single record per CDR3 protein comes from TCRdb applying MiXCR to the reads. Of around 13,000 distinct CDR3 sequences listed, more than 65% are singletons. These receptors came from a human donor with advanced metastatic prostate, ovarian, gallbladder or colorectal cancer (not recorded which). This table probably holds off-target reads from a library built for another chain.

This clonotype was seen a single time. This chain joins TRBV6-2 or TRBV6-3 and TRBJ1-2; 12 positions agree with TRBD1. This CDR3 comprises 15 residues. V lost 6 bases and J lost 8; bases outside the gene matches: 10. Germline V CDR1 and CDR2: MNHEY, SVGEGT. CDR3 bases: TGTGCCAGCAGCATCTCCGGGACAGGGGGCTTGGGCTACACCTTC. Its translation is CASSISGTGGLGYTF.

The rearrangement uses TRBV18 and TRBJ2-7; maybe TRBD1 (6 bases). The germline V gene encodes CDR1 KGHSH and CDR2 LQKENI. The CDR3 totals 13 residues. The V end lost 2 bases, the J end lost 5 bases, and 10 bases lay between the germline ends. The CDR3 is CASSPGGFDEQYF. The CDR3 DNA is TGTGCCAGCTCACCAGGGGGCTTCGACGAGCAGTACTTC.

This clonotype was recorded a few times. V and J are TRBV18 and TRBJ2-1, with TRBD1 matching 9 bases. The length of the CDR3 is 15 residues. After removal of 2 bases from V and 3 bases from J, the junction contained 2 bases not matched to a gene. The germline gives CDR1 KGHSH, CDR2 LQKENI. The CDR3 loop reads CASSPNRGHYNEQFF. Here the CDR3 DNA reads TGTGCCAGCTCACCAAACAGGGGGCACTACAATGAGCAGTTCTTC.

The chain's CDR3 is CASSLEGVGLWLDGYTF. The CDR3 bases are TGCGCCAGCAGCTTGGAGGGGGTTGGCCTCTGGCTGGATGGCTACACCTTC. The chain recombines TRBV5-1 with TRBJ1-2, with D perhaps TRBD1 (6 bases). Deletions cut 0 bases from V and 6 bases from J, with 21 bases between. The CDR3 length is 17 residues. Germline V lookup: CDR1 SGHRS, CDR2 YFSETQ.

The chain recombines TRBV5-4 with TRBJ1-2, with D hard to call. This CDR3 spans 13 amino acids. Germline V gives CDR1 SGHNT, CDR2 YYREEE (reference sequence). V was cut by 0 bases and J by 2 bases, with 5 bases left in between. CDR3 loop: CASSLDRNYGYTF. CDR3 nucleotides: TGTGCCAGCAGCTTGGACAGAAACTATGGCTACACCTTC.